The sequence of this T cell receptor (beta chain) was determined in a study of blood T cells in healthy people across ages. Study results and caveats: Older age went with lower TCR beta diversity per million T cells, in a roughly linear way. One million T cells yielded diversity estimates that were considered underestimates. Donor CMV infection status was unknown, possibly confounding age-related changes in expanded clonotypes. Donors of long life had a larger count of naive CD4+ cells and greater diversity than aged donors.

This CDR3 is 20 amino acids long. Looked up from germline, CDR1 is MGHRA and CDR2 is YSYEKL. The germline V and J ends were trimmed by 4 bases and 6 bases, with 31 bases remaining between them. With a J-beta primer mix and a sample-barcoded 5' primer, a second PCR ran about 7 to 12 cycles. Using its own MiXCR run on the 5' RACE reads, TCRdb lists one record per CDR3 protein. The data hold about a million distinct CDR3 sequences, with roughly 50% observed a single time. This clonotype was observed once. Its antigen is currently unknown. The sequence was obtained from a woman in her sixties or seventies in good health. The sequenced sample consisted of blood. The chain employs TRBV4-1 and TRBJ2-1; D may match TRBD1 or TRBD2 (6 bases each). CDR3 bases: TGCGCCAGCAGCCTGCACCCAACCGGGACAAGGGGGGATTATCGCAATGAGCAGTTCTTC. This encodes CASSLHPTGTRGDYRNEQFF.